A single sample gave rise to the 24 T cell receptor beta chains below, sequenced in a study of shared clonotypes between healthy human individuals. Repertoires were generated with immunoSEQ multiplex PCR, while TCRdb's copy carries only in-frame clones and drops some. The table shows more than 450,000 clones, with about four fifths occurring only once. Sequenced sample: PBMCs. The source is a middle-aged woman in good health. Some clones in this sample may be carry-over from other donors' samples.

This clone was recorded a few times. J is TRBJ2-2 and V is TRBV7-3; D uncertain. V lost 2 bases and J lost 6, with 7 bases in between. The CDR3 is made up of 13 amino acids. Germline assignment: CDR1 SGHTA and CDR2 FQGTGA. The DNA of the CDR3 is TGTGCCAGCAGCTTACGGCAGGCCGGGGAGCTGTTTTTT. This translates into CASSLRQAGELFF. Complete variable domain (other parts from reference TRBV7-3 and TRBJ2-2): GAGVSQTPSNKVTEKGKYVELRCDPISGHTALYWYRQSLGQGPEFLIYFQGTGAADDSGLPNDRFFAVRPEGSVSTLKIQRTERGDSAVYLCASSLRQAGELFFGEGSRLTVL.

The chain joins TRBV29-1 to TRBJ2-7; D might be TRBD1 or TRBD2, each matching 6 bases. CDR1 is SQVTM, CDR2 ANQGSEA, per germline. V lost 4 bases and J lost 6, with 13 bases in between. This CDR3 has 12 residues. DNA for the CDR3: TGCAGCGTTGTTTGGGGGCGGGGCGAGCAGTACTTC. Translating gives CSVVWGRGEQYF.

This clone was seen once. The chain uses TRBV9 and TRBJ2-7; D possibly matches TRBD1 or TRBD2 (5 bases each). Trimming pared 7 bases from V and 4 bases from J, leaving 12 bases between. The CDR3 runs to 12 residues. Germline V lookup: CDR1 SGDLS, CDR2 YYNGEE. The CDR3 bases are TGTGCCAGCGGGGCTGGGGAGTACGAGCAGTACTTC. Protein product: CASGAGEYEQYF.

This chain joins TRBV4-1 and TRBJ2-5, with 12 positions matching TRBD2. Per germline, CDR1 MGHRA and CDR2 YSYEKL. The CDR3 runs to 17 residues. Trimming removed 3 bases from V and 4 bases from J; junction bases left unmatched: 9. This chain's CDR3 is CASSQGPRLAGVETQYF. The CDR3, as DNA: TGCGCCAGCAGCCAGGGCCCTCGACTAGCGGGAGTAGAGACCCAGTACTTC.

The rearrangement links TRBV5-4 to TRBJ2-7; TRBD2 matches 9 bases. The germline V gene encodes CDR1 SGHNT and CDR2 YYREEE (reference sequence). CDR3 length equals 14 residues. The V and J ends lost 2 bases and 5 bases, in that order; junction bases with no gene match: 5. CDR3 protein: CASSFSGSSHEQYF. The CDR3 DNA reads TGTGCCAGCAGCTTTAGCGGGAGTTCCCACGAGCAGTACTTC.

V gene TRBV7-2 combines with J gene TRBJ2-7; TRBD2 might be the D (5 bases). With 4 bases removed from V and 0 bases from J, the gap between germline ends came to 13 bases. The CDR3 is made up of 15 amino acids. CDR1 is SGHTA, CDR2 FQGNSA, per germline. The chain's CDR3 is CASSSRRAASYEQYF. The DNA for the CDR3 is TGTGCCAGCAGCTCCCGGCGGGCAGCCTCCTACGAGCAGTACTTC.

The rearrangement uses TRBV29-1 and TRBJ2-3, with D unresolved. The CDR3 is 14 amino acids. CDR1 and CDR2 from the germline V gene are SQVTM and ANQGSEA. With 2 bases removed from V and 2 bases from J, the gap between germline ends came to 11 bases. For the CDR3, the DNA is TGCAGCGTTGAAATATTGGCAGCCACAGATACGCAGTATTTT. Protein sequence: CSVEILAATDTQYF.

V gene TRBV2 combines with J gene TRBJ2-5, with 7 nucleotides matching TRBD2. With the DNA end fitting TRBJ2-7 better, the J assignment may be wrong. The CDR3 sequence is 12 residues long. CDR1 and CDR2 from the germline V gene are SNHLY and FYNNEI. The CDR3 sequence is CATTGGSYEQYF. The CDR3 DNA sequence: TGTGCCACCACGGGGGGCTCCTACGAGCAGTACTTC.

The chain uses TRBV2 and TRBJ1-4; D is perhaps TRBD1 (5 bases). CDR1 SNHLY and CDR2 FYNNEI come from the germline V gene. The CDR3 length is 18 residues. The germline V and J ends were trimmed by 7 bases and 0 bases, with 21 bases remaining between them. The CDR3 region is CASIRNYPTVATNEKLFF. The DNA of the CDR3 is TGTGCCAGCATCCGCAATTACCCGACAGTTGCAACTAATGAAAAACTGTTTTTT.

This chain uses TRBV19 with TRBJ2-4, with TRBD2 matching over 15 bases. The J segment lost 6 bases and the V segment lost 7 bases, leaving 10 bases of the junction unmatched. This CDR3 contains 17 residues. Germline V gene sequence: CDR1 LNHDA, CDR2 SQIVND (reference sequence). The CDR3 here is CASTGLAGGPGGNIQYF. The DNA of the CDR3 is TGTGCCAGTACCGGACTAGCGGGAGGGCCGGGCGGAAACATTCAGTACTTC. Drawing the rest from reference TRBV19 and TRBJ2-4, the complete variable domain is DGGITQSPKYLFRKEGQNVTLSCEQNLNHDAMYWYRQDPGQGLRLIYYSQIVNDFQKGDIAEGYSVSREKKESFPLTVTSAQKNPTAFYLCASTGLAGGPGGNIQYFGAGTRLSVL.

The gene calls are TRBV18 and TRBJ1-1; D uncertain. The germline V gene encodes CDR1 KGHSH and CDR2 LQKENI. The CDR3 is 13 residues long. Trimming stripped 5 bases from V and 1 base from J, with 8 bases between. The CDR3 DNA sequence: TGTGCCAGCTCAGCAGGAAAGAACACTGAAGCTTTCTTT. Amino acids: CASSAGKNTEAFF.

Notes on this clone: A far more abundant clone sits one base away, making this likely a read error. The genes are TRBV19 and TRBJ2-5, with TRBD2 matching over 8 bases. This CDR3 comprises 15 residues. With 3 bases clipped from V and 3 bases from J, the junction kept 6 bases outside the gene matches. In germline, CDR1 is LNHDA, CDR2 SQIVND (reference sequence). CDR3 region: CASSMPAGVKETQYF. CDR3 coding DNA: TGTGCCAGTAGTATGCCAGCGGGGGTGAAAGAGACCCAGTACTTC.

This clone was recorded once. The chain joins TRBV5-1 to TRBJ2-5; D remains ambiguous. The end of the DNA is better explained by TRBJ2-7, so the J call may be wrong. This CDR3 is built from 13 residues. Germline CDR1 SGHRS, CDR2 YFSETQ. The DNA of the CDR3 is TGCGCCAGCAGCCCCGCCATTTCCTACGAGCAGTACTTC. Translated: CASSPAISYEQYF.

The genes are TRBV4-3 and TRBJ2-1, with 10 bases that match TRBD1. Germline CDR1 LGHNA, CDR2 YSLEER. There are 17 residues in the CDR3. J was trimmed by 7 bases and V by 1 base; bases with no gene match: 10. CDR3 loop: CASSQATGTGVTNEQFF. DNA for the CDR3: TGCGCCAGCAGCCAAGCTACCGGGACAGGGGTGACGAATGAGCAGTTCTTC.

V usage is TRBV11-2 and J usage is TRBJ1-1; 10 bases match TRBD1. V gave up 1 base and J gave up 11 bases; unmatched junction bases: 10. Per germline, CDR1 SGHAT and CDR2 FQNNGV. The CDR3 has 15 residues. The CDR3 DNA is TGTGCCAGCAGCTTAGGGGACAGGGGCCCGAGGGAGGCTTTCTTT. This translates into CASSLGDRGPREAFF. Looking up the rest from reference TRBV11-2 and TRBJ1-1 gives the full variable domain: EAGVAQSPRYKIIEKRQSVAFWCNPISGHATLYWYQQILGQGPKLLIQFQNNGVVDDSQLPKDRFSAERLKGVDSTLKIQPAKLEDSAVYLCASSLGDRGPREAFFGQGTRLTVV.

This clone was detected only once. The V gene is TRBV19, the J gene TRBJ1-2; D is uncertain. The germline CDR1 and CDR2 sequences are LNHDA and SQIVND (reference sequence). V lost 0 bases, J lost 4 bases, and 12 bases lay in between. The CDR3 contains 15 residues. The CDR3 here is CASSIDLSAPYGYTF. The CDR3 DNA sequence: TGTGCCAGTAGTATAGATCTTTCAGCTCCCTATGGCTACACCTTC.

The CDR3: CASSPGTSGSREQYF. The CDR3 DNA follows: TGTGCCAGCTCCCCCGGGACTAGCGGGAGTAGGGAGCAGTACTTC. V gene TRBV18 combines with J gene TRBJ2-7, with 14 bases matching TRBD2. J lost 7 bases, V lost 6 bases, and 8 bases had no gene match. Germline V gives CDR1 KGHSH, CDR2 LQKENI. This CDR3 spans 15 amino acids.

The chain uses TRBV27 and TRBJ2-7; D may be TRBD1 (5 bases). The V end was cut by 3 bases, the J end by 5 bases, with 8 bases between. The CDR3 sequence is 12 residues long. Germline lookup yields CDR1 MNHEY and CDR2 SMNVEV (reference sequence). The CDR3 here is CASSFRGNEQYF. The CDR3 DNA reads as TGTGCCAGCAGTTTTAGGGGAAACGAGCAGTACTTC.

With regard to this clone: This may be a read error: a much more frequent sequence differs by one nucleotide. The rearrangement links TRBV6-1 to TRBJ2-7, with unresolved D. The length of the CDR3 is 15 residues. CDR1 and CDR2 (germline): MNHNS, SASEGT. Trimming pared 4 bases from V and 5 bases from J, leaving 18 bases between. CDR3 loop: CASSVGPAISNEQYF. The CDR3, as DNA: TGTGCCAGCAGTGTAGGGCCCGCCATATCGAACGAGCAGTACTTC.

The rearrangement joins TRBV4-1 to TRBJ2-7; TRBD1 or TRBD2 may be the D gene (5 bases each). This CDR3 has 15 residues. Germline CDR1 and CDR2: MGHRA and YSYEKL. V was cut by 4 bases and J by 3 bases, with 16 bases left in between. The CDR3 region is CASSPQARDLYEQYF. DNA for the CDR3: TGCGCCAGCAGCCCCCAGGCTAGGGACCTCTACGAGCAGTACTTC.

CDR3 residues: CAWSVGFGRFYEQYF. In nucleotides, the CDR3 is TGTGCCTGGAGTGTAGGGTTTGGGAGGTTCTACGAGCAGTACTTC. The gene calls are TRBV30 and TRBJ2-5; D perhaps matches TRBD2 (6 bases). The J call is in doubt because the DNA end fits TRBJ2-7 better. CDR3 size: 15 residues. CDR1 is GTSNPN and CDR2 is SVGIG in the germline V gene (reference sequence).

The gene calls are TRBV28 and TRBJ2-1; D gene uncertain. V was shortened by 3 bases and J by 3 bases, with 12 bases between the two germline ends. Germline loops: CDR1 MDHEN, CDR2 SYDVKM. The CDR3 extends over 15 amino acids. DNA for the CDR3: TGTGCCAGCAGTTTCTCGGGCGGCCTCTACAATGAGCAGTTCTTC. It encodes CASSFSGGLYNEQFF.

The chain combines TRBV6-5 with TRBJ2-1; D call uncertain. The CDR3 has 13 residues. V was clipped by 2 bases and J by 5 bases, with 7 bases between them. Germline-derived CDR1 and CDR2 are MNHEY and SVGAGI. The CDR3 DNA reads as TGTGCCAGCAGTTACGGCCAGAACAATGAGCAGTTCTTC. Its translation: CASSYGQNNEQFF.

Only one count was recorded for this clone. The chain has TRBV11-2 and TRBJ2-1; 10 bases line up with TRBD1. Germline CDR1 reads SGHAT; CDR2 reads FQNNGV. This CDR3 has 17 residues. Trimming cost V 0 bases and J 7 bases; bases outside gene matches: 9. The CDR3 region has the DNA TGTGCCAGCAGCTTAGATCTCAGGGACAGGGGTCGGAATGAGCAGTTCTTC. This translates into CASSLDLRDRGRNEQFF.